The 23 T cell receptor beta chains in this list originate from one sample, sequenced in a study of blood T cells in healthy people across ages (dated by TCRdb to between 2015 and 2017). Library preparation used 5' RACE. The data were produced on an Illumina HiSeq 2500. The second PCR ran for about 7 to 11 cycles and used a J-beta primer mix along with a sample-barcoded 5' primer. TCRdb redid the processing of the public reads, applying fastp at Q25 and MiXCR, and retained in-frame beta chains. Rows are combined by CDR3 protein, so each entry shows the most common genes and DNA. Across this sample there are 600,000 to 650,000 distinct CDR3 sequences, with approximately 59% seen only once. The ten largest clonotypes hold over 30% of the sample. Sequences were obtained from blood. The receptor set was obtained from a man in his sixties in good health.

The DNA for the CDR3 is TGTGCCAGCAGTTCAACCAAATATGGCTACACCTTC. This sequence encodes CASSSTKYGYTF. The chain carries TRBV28 and TRBJ1-2; D gene unclear. This CDR3 has 12 amino acids. The V gene's germline CDR1 is MDHEN and CDR2 SYDVKM. Trimming removed 4 bases at V and 5 bases at J, with 8 bases between.

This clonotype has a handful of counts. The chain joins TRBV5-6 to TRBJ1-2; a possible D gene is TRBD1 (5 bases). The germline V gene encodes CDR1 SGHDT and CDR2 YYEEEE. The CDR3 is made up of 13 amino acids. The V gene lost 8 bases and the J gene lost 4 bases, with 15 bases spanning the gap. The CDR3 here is CASSPGRSYGYTF. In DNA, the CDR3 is TGTGCCAGTAGCCCGGGACGAAGCTATGGCTACACCTTC.

CDR3 bases: TGTGCCAGCAGCTTAGCGGAGACCCCCACAGATACGCAGTATTTT. The encoded protein is CASSLAETPTDTQYF. This chain joins TRBV7-2 and TRBJ2-3, with D hard to call. The V gene lost 0 bases and the J gene lost 2 bases, with 9 bases spanning the gap. Germline-derived CDR1 and CDR2 are SGHTA and FQGNSA. CDR3 length: 15 residues.

The chain's CDR3 is CASSLGPGEQETQYF. As DNA, the CDR3 is TGTGCCAGCAGCTTAGGGCCAGGAGAACAAGAGACCCAGTACTTC. This chain links TRBV11-2 with TRBJ2-5; D is unclear. The CDR3 covers 15 residues. CDR1 SGHAT and CDR2 FQNNGV come from the germline V gene. Trimming took off 1 base at V and 2 bases at J, with 11 bases between the two ends.

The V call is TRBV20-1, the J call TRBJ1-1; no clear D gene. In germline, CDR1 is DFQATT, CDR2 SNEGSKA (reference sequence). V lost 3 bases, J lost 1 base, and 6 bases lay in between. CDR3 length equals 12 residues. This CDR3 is CSARRANTEAFF. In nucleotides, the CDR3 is TGCAGTGCTAGGAGGGCGAACACTGAAGCTTTCTTT.

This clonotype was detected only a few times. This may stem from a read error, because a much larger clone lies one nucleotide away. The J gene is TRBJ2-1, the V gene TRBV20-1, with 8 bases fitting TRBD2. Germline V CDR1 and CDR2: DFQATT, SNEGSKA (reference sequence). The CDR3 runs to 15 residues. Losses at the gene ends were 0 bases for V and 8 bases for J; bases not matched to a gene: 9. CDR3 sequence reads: CSARDWGAGVHEQFF. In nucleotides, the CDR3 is TGCAGTGCTAGAGATTGGGGAGCGGGAGTCCATGAGCAGTTCTTC.

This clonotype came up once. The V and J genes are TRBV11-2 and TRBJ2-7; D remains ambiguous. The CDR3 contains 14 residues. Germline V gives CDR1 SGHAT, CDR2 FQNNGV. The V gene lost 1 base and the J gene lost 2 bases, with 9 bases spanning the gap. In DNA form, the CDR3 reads TGTGCCAGCAGCTTAGTGTCTGGGGCCTACGAGCAGTACTTC. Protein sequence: CASSLVSGAYEQYF. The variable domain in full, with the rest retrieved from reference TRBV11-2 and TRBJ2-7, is EAGVAQSPRYKIIEKRQSVAFWCNPISGHATLYWYQQILGQGPKLLIQFQNNGVVDDSQLPKDRFSAERLKGVDSTLKIQPAKLEDSAVYLCASSLVSGAYEQYFGPGTRLTVT.

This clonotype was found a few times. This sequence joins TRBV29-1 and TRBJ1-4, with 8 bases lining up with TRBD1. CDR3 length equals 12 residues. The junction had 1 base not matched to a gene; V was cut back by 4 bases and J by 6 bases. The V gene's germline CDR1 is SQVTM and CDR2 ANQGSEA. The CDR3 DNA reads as TGCAGCGTTGGGACAGGGTATGAAAAACTGTTTTTT. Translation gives CSVGTGYEKLFF. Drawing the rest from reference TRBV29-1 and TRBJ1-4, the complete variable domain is SAVISQKPSRDICQRGTSLTIQCQVDSQVTMMFWYRQQPGQSLTLIATANQGSEATYESGFVIDKFPISRPNLTFSTLTVSNMSPEDSSIYLCSVGTGYEKLFFGSGTQLSVL.

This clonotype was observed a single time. Written as DNA, the CDR3 is TGTGCCAGCAGTTATTTGTCGGGAACCGGGGCCAGGAGCTCCTATAATTCACCCCTCCACTTT. This codes for CASSYLSGTGARSSYNSPLHF. V and J are TRBV6-2 or TRBV6-3 and TRBJ1-6; perhaps TRBD1 as D (5 bases). The germline gives CDR1 MNHEY, CDR2 SVGEGT. Trimming left V 3 bases short and J 0 bases short, with 24 bases between. The CDR3 covers 21 residues.

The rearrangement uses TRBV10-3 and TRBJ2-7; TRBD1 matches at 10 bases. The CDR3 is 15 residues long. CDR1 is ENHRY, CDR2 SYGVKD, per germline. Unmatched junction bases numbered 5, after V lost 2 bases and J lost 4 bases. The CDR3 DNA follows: TGTGCCATCAGTGAGCCTGGACAGGGGGGGTACGAGCAGTACTTC. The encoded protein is CAISEPGQGGYEQYF.

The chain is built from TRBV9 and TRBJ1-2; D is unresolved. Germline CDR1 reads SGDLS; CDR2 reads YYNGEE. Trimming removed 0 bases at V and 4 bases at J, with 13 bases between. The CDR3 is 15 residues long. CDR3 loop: CASSVAPRSSYGYTF. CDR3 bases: TGTGCCAGCAGCGTAGCTCCCCGCTCCAGCTATGGCTACACCTTC.

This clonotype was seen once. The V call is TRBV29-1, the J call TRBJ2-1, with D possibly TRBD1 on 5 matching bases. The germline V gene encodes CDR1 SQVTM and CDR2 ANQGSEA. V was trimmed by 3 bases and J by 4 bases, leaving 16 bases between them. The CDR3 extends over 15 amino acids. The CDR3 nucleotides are TGCAGCGTTGAGCAAACAGGTATTGGGTACAATGAGCAGTTCTTC. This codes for CSVEQTGIGYNEQFF.

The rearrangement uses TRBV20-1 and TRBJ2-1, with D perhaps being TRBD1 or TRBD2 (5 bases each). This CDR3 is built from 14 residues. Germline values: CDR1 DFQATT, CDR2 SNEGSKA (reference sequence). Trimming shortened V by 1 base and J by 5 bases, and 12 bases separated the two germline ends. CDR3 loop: CSARGVGVDNEQFF. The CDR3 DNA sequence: TGCAGTGCTAGAGGGGTGGGGGTAGACAATGAGCAGTTCTTC.

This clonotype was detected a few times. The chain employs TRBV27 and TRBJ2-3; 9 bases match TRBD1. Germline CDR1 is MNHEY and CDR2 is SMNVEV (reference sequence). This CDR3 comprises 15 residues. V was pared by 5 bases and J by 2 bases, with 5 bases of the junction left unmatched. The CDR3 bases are TGTGCCAGCAGTATCGGGACAGGGTTCACAGATACGCAGTATTTT. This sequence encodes CASSIGTGFTDTQYF.

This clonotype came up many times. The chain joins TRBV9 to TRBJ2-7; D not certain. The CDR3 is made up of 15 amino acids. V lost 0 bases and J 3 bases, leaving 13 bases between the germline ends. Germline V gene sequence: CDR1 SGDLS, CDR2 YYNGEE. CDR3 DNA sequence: TGTGCCAGCAGCGTAGCCTTAGGGCTAAACTACGAGCAGTACTTC. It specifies CASSVALGLNYEQYF.

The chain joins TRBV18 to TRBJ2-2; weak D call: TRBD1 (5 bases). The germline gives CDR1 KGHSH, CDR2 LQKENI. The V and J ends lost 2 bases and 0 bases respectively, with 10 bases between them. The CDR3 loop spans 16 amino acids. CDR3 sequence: CASSPKGHSNTGELFF. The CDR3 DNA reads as TGTGCCAGCTCACCAAAAGGACACTCGAACACCGGGGAGCTGTTTTTT.

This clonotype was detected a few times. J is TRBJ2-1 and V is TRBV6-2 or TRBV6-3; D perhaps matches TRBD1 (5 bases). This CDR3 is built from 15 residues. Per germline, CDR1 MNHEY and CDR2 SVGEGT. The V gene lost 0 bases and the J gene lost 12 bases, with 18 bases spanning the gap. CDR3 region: CASSYSDENLRGQFF. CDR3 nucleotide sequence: TGTGCCAGCAGTTACTCGGACGAAAACTTAAGGGGGCAGTTCTTC.

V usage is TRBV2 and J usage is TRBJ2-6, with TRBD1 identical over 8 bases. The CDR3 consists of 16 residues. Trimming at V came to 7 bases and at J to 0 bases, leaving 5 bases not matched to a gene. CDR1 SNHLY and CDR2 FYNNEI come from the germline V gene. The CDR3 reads CASTPGQASGANVLTF. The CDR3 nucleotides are TGTGCCAGCACTCCGGGACAGGCCTCTGGGGCCAACGTCCTGACTTTC. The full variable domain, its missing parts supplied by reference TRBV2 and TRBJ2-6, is EPEVTQTPSHQVTQMGQEVILRCVPISNHLYFYWYRQILGQKVEFLVSFYNNEISEKSEIFDDQFSVERPDGSNFTLKIRSTKLEDSAMYFCASTPGQASGANVLTFGAGSRLTVL.

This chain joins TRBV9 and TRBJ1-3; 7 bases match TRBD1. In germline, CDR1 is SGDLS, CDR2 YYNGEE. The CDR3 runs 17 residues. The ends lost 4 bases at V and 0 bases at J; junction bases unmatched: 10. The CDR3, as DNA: TGTGCCAGCAGCCCCACCGGGACAGCGAGCTCTGGAAACACCATATATTTT. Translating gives CASSPTGTASSGNTIYF.

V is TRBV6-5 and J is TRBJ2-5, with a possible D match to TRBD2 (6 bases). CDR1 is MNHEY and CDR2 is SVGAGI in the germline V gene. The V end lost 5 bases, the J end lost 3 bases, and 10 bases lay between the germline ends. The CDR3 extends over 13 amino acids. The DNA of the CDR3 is TGTGCCAGCAGTGACGGGAGAGAAGAGACCCAGTACTTC. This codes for CASSDGREETQYF.

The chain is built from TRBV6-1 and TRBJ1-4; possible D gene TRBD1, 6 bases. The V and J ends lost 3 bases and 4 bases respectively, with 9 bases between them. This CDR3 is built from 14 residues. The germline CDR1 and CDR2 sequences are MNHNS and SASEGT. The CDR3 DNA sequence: TGTGCCAGCAGTGACCGGGACATTAATGAAAAACTGTTTTTT. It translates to CASSDRDINEKLFF.

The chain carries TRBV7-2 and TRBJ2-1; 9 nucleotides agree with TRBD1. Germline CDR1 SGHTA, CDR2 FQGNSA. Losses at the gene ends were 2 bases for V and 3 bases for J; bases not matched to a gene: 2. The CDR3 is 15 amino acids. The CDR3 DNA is TGTGCCAGCAGCTTAATGGGACAGGGCTACAATGAGCAGTTCTTC. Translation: CASSLMGQGYNEQFF. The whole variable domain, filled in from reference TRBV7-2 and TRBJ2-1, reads GAGVSQSPSNKVTEKGKDVELRCDPISGHTALYWYRQSLGQGLEFLIYFQGNSAPDKSGLPSDRFSAERTGGSVSTLTIQRTQQEDSAVYLCASSLMGQGYNEQFFGPGTRLTVL.

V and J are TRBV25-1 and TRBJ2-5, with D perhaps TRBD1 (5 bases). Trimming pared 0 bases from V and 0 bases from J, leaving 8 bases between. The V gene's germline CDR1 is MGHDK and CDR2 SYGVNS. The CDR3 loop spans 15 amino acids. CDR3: CASSEYAGYQETQYF. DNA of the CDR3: TGTGCCAGCAGTGAATATGCAGGGTACCAAGAGACCCAGTACTTC.